A selection of T cell receptor beta chains follows, all from one sample in a study of cytomegalovirus exposure and HLA in healthy donors. Here immunoSEQ multiplex PCR was the method, and the copy in TCRdb shows in-frame clones only, minus some. This table has approximately 200,000 clones, 80% to 85% appearing once. The sequencing sample was made of PBMCs. These receptors all stem from a woman aged 50 to 60 in good health and CMV-seropositive. Each CDR3 is given with its conserved first and last residue. A D gene is named only where the DNA matches it firmly. Not every row has a clone size; where given, it reads once, few, many or a size class.

13	TRBD1	-	TRBJ2-7	TRBV7-9	CASSLRQGAEQYF	TGTGCCAGCAGCTTACGACAGGGGGCCGAGCAGTACTTC
14	-	few	TRBJ2-1	TRBV6-5	CASSRPPIADEQFF	TGTGCCAGCAGTCGACCCCCTATAGCGGACGAGCAGTTCTTC
15	TRBD2	-	TRBJ2-7	TRBV5-1	CASSWVAGGAYEQYF	TGCGCCAGCAGCTGGGTGGCGGGAGGGGCCTACGAGCAGTACTTC
16	TRBD1	once	TRBJ2-5	TRBV28	CASRGPGTGFGETQYF	TGTGCCAGTCGAGGCCCCGGGACAGGGTTCGGGGAGACCCAGTACTTC
16	-	-	TRBJ1-3	TRBV15	CATSRETGFSGNTIYF	TGTGCCACCAGCAGAGAAACAGGGTTCTCTGGAAACACCATATATTTT
14	TRBD1	-	TRBJ2-7	TRBV19	CASRQGASTYEQYF	TGTGCCAGTAGACAGGGGGCATCAACCTACGAGCAGTACTTC
17	-	-	TRBJ2-1	TRBV4-1	CASSQDPYRDTYNEQFF	TGCGCCAGCAGCCAAGATCCGTACAGGGACACCTACAATGAGCAGTTCTTC
15	TRBD2	-	TRBJ2-1	TRBV19	CASSRAGGARSEQFF	TGTGCCAGTAGTAGGGCGGGGGGGGCGCGCAGTGAGCAGTTCTTC
12	-	-	TRBJ2-2	TRBV29-1	CSVFRDTGELFF	TGCAGCGTCTTCAGGGACACCGGGGAGCTGTTTTTT
13	-	few	TRBJ2-4	TRBV6-4	CASSAEGGGSQYF	TGTGCCAGCAGTGCCGAAGGGGGGGGCAGTCAGTACTTC
15	TRBD1	-	TRBJ1-1	TRBV29-1	CSVPGQGLMNTEAFF	TGCAGCGTCCCCGGACAGGGTCTCATGAACACTGAAGCTTTCTTT
14	-	-	TRBJ1-1	TRBV10-3	CAISERGQNTEAFF	TGTGCCATCAGTGAGAGGGGACAGAACACTGAAGCTTTCTTT